This T cell receptor beta chain was sequenced in a study of blood T cell repertoires in COVID-19. Study in general: From the United States, Italy and Spain came samples of acute and convalescent COVID-19. T cells, B-cell-depleted T cells, or PBMCs supplied cDNA or gDNA.

Followed longitudinally, the Seattle patients had been enrolled during active infection. As originally analysed: Counts of nucleated cells, estimated from reference gene primer amplification, were obtained. TCRdb's table, derived via immunoSEQ multiplex PCR, lists solely in-frame clones and lacks some. V, J and clone size derive from that table, while D and trimming were established from the DNA sequence. The table shows 15,000 to 20,000 clones, with about 89% occurring only once. The receptor's source is a woman older than 75 with COVID-19, enrolled during active disease. The source material was peripheral blood.

Written as DNA, the CDR3 is TGTGCCAGCAGTTACTCGGGCAGGGGAGCCCAAGAGACCCAGTACTTC. It encodes CASSYSGRGAQETQYF. The rearrangement uses TRBV6-6 and TRBJ2-5; a weak D match, TRBD1 (6 bases). CDR3 length equals 16 residues. Looked up from germline, CDR1 is MNHNY and CDR2 is SVGAGI (reference sequence). Trimming pared 0 bases from V and 1 base from J, leaving 12 bases between.